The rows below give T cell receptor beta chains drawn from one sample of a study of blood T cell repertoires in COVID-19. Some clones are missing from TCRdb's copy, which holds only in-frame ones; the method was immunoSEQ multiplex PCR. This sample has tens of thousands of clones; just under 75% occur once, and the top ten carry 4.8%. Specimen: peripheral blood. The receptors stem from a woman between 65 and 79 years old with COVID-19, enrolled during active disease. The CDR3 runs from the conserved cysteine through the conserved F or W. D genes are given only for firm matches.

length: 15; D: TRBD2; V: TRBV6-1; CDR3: CASSEPGLATGELFF
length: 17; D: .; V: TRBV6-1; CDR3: CASSEAPGTRTNYGYTF
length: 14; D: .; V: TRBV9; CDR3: CASSELSTGNEQFF
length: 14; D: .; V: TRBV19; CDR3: CASSPAPGGYTQYF
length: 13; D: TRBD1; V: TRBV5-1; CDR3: CASRPPGGNRYTF
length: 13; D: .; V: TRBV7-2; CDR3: CASSFGRSTEAFF
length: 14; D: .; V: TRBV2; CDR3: CASSVGRGTDTQYF
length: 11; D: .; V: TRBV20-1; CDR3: CSARQGETQYF
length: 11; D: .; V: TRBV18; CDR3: CASSPPGEQFF
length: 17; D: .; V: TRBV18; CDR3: CASSLPGHSGVGRPLHF
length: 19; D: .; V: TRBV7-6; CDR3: CASSLARSGAFDMNTEAFF
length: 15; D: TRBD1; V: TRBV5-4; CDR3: CASSIDRGNGNTIYF
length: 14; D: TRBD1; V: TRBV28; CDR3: CASSLWGQGLGYTF
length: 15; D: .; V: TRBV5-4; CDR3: CASSLTRGSYNEQFF
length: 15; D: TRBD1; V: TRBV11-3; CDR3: CASSISGQGEETQYF
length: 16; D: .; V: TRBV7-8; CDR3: CASSLVGGTGDTEAFF
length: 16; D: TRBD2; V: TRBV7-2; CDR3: CASSLQSGGPPGELFF
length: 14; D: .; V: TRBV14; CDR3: CASRSGVSTDTQYF
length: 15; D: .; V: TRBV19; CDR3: CASSIVAGSNQPQHF
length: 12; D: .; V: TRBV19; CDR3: CASSTRDREAFF
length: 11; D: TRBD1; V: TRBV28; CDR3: CASGTGYGYTF
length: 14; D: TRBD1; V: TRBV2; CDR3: CASSSGGSGYGYTF
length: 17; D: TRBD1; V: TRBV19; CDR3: CASSAVGQGPKGQPQHF
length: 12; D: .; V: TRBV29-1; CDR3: CSVGSRAYGYTF
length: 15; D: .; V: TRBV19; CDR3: CASTTYGGSNQPQHF
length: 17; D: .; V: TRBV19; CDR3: CASSMWEIGRLYNEQFF
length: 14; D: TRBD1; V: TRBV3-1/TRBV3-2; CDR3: CASSGTGGLRGYTF
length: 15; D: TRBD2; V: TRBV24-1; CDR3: CATSDSGSVYNEQFF
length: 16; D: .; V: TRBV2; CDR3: CASSDLGGVSNQPQHF
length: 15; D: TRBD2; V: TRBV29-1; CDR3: CSVPGTSGRADTQYF
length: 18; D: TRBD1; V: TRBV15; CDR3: CATSRDLLDGTGNYEQYF
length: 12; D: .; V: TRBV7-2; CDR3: CASTIHDNEQFF
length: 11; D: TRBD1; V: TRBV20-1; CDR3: CSGQGAYEQYF
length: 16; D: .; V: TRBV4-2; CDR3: CASSQERGGLDNEQFF
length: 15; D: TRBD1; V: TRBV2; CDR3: CASSALTGDNQPQHF
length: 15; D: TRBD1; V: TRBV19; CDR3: CASSIEPRGLETQYF
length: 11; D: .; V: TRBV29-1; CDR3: CSVGQSNTQYF
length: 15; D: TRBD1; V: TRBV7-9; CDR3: CASSLGDSATDTQYF
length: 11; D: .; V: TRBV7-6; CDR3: CASSLGQVAFF
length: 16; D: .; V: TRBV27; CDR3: CASSLSRGAVNQPQHF
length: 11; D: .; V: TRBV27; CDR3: CASTLGYNQFF
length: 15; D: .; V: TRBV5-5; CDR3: CASSPWEGRGSPLHF